What follows are 32 T cell receptor beta chains derived from one specimen sequenced in a study of T cell responses to AZD1222 COVID-19 vaccine. Assay used: immunoSEQ multiplex PCR; TCRdb lists only in-frame clones, some missing. The sample records under 95,000 clones, approximately 89% being singletons. The sample in question was peripheral blood, obtained on day 0 of AZD1222 vaccination. Every receptor here comes from an adult in good health.

The chain links TRBV11-2 to TRBJ2-1; possibly TRBD2 for D (5 bases). V was cut by 4 bases and J by 0 bases, with 10 bases left in between. CDR1 and CDR2 from the germline V gene are SGHAT and FQNNGV. The CDR3 has 15 residues. The DNA of the CDR3 is TGTGCCAGCAGCTCAACTAGGAGCTCCTACAATGAGCAGTTCTTC. Translation: CASSSTRSSYNEQFF.

A single count supports this clone. CDR3 loop: CASSYSGQRTYEQYF. CDR3 coding DNA: TGTGCCAGCAGTTACTCGGGCCAACGAACCTACGAGCAGTACTTC. The chain has TRBV6-5 and TRBJ2-7; no clear D. The CDR3 is made up of 15 amino acids. The germline gives CDR1 MNHEY, CDR2 SVGAGI. V lost 0 bases and J 2 bases, leaving 11 bases between the germline ends.

The chain joins TRBV7-7 to TRBJ2-2; 9 bases fit TRBD1. CDR3 length equals 15 residues. CDR1 is SSHAT and CDR2 is FNYEAQ in the germline V gene (reference sequence). Trimming took 5 bases from V and 4 from J; bases not matched to a gene: 5. The DNA of the CDR3 is TGTGCCAGCAGCACAGGGGGCGCAGGCACCGGGGAGCTGTTTTTT. It is translated as CASSTGGAGTGELFF.

DNA of the CDR3: TGCGCCAGCAGCAGGGAACGGGGGAACACCGGGGAGCTGTTTTTT. It is translated as CASSRERGNTGELFF. V and J are TRBV5-1 and TRBJ2-2, with TRBD2 as a possible D gene (5 bases). The CDR3 runs to 15 residues. The germline V and J ends were trimmed by 4 bases and 1 base, with 11 bases remaining between them. The germline gives CDR1 SGHRS, CDR2 YFSETQ.

This chain joins TRBV5-1 and TRBJ2-1; 9 bases line up with TRBD1. Germline CDR1 reads SGHRS; CDR2 reads YFSETQ. Trimming removed 2 bases from V and 5 bases from J; junction bases left unmatched: 8. This CDR3 is built from 16 residues. CDR3 loop: CASSFLTGTGNNEQFF. The CDR3 bases are TGCGCCAGCAGCTTCCTGACCGGGACAGGGAACAATGAGCAGTTCTTC.

The chain has TRBV27 and TRBJ2-5, with unresolved D. Germline CDR1 MNHEY, CDR2 SMNVEV (reference sequence). This CDR3 contains 13 residues. V lost 6 bases and J 2 bases, leaving 10 bases between the germline ends. Here the CDR3 DNA reads TGTGCCAGCAGGACAAGGGTACAAGAGACCCAGTACTTC. Its protein is CASRTRVQETQYF.

The rearrangement joins TRBV6-6 to TRBJ2-2; 7 bases are shared with TRBD2. V lost 4 bases and J lost 5; bases outside the gene matches: 7. This CDR3 has 15 amino acids. From germline, CDR1 is MNHNY and CDR2 SVGAGI (reference sequence). The CDR3 is CASSLLLGGTGELFF. In nucleotides, the CDR3 is TGTGCCAGCAGTTTACTCCTGGGGGGGACCGGGGAGCTGTTTTTT.

This chain joins TRBV30 and TRBJ1-2; D not resolved. Trimming removed 0 bases at V and 8 bases at J, with 16 bases between. This CDR3 has 14 residues. The V gene's germline CDR1 is GTSNPN and CDR2 SVGIG (reference sequence). CDR3 DNA: TGTGCCTGGAGTGTACCGATTGGGAGGACGGGCTACACCTTC. The encoded protein is CAWSVPIGRTGYTF.

This chain joins TRBV7-8 and TRBJ2-5, with a weak D call TRBD1 (6 bases). CDR1 is SGHVS and CDR2 is FQNEAQ in the germline V gene. The CDR3 is 16 residues long. Trimming cost V 6 bases and J 2 bases, with 19 bases left between them. Here the CDR3 reads CASSQASGTKQETQYF. CDR3 sequence (DNA): TGTGCCAGCAGTCAAGCATCCGGGACAAAACAAGAGACCCAGTACTTC. The whole variable domain, remainder taken from reference TRBV7-8 and TRBJ2-5, is GAGVSQSPRYKVAKRGQDVALRCDPISGHVSLFWYQQALGQGPEFLTYFQNEAQLDKSGLPSDRFFAERPEGSVSTLKIQRTQQEDSAVYLCASSQASGTKQETQYFGPGTRLLVL.

The chain has TRBV11-2 and TRBJ1-5, with D unresolved. There are 14 residues in the CDR3. CDR1 and CDR2 (germline): SGHAT, FQNNGV. Trimming stripped 1 base from V and 7 bases from J, with 11 bases between. The CDR3 DNA reads TGTGCCAGCAGCTTAGTGGGCTCCGGGCAGCCCCAGCATTTT. This translates into CASSLVGSGQPQHF.

The chain carries TRBV4-3 and TRBJ1-4, with D tentatively TRBD1 (5 bases). The CDR3 has 15 amino acids. CDR1 is LGHNA and CDR2 is YSLEER in the germline V gene. The V end lost 1 base, the J end lost 7 bases, and 13 bases lay between the germline ends. CDR3 nucleotides: TGCGCCAGCAGCCAAGTGGCAGGGAAGGGTGAAAAACTGTTTTTT. It is translated as CASSQVAGKGEKLFF.

The genes are TRBV6-5 and TRBJ1-2; TRBD1 agrees at 7 bases. The CDR3 sequence is 13 residues long. Germline V gives CDR1 MNHEY, CDR2 SVGAGI. V lost 6 bases and J lost 2; bases outside the gene matches: 3. As DNA, the CDR3 is TGTGCCAGCAGCCCACAGGGGAACTATGGCTACACCTTC. It encodes CASSPQGNYGYTF.

Only one count was recorded for this clone. The chain is built from TRBV18 and TRBJ1-5; D not certain. In germline, CDR1 is KGHSH, CDR2 LQKENI. Trimming removed 6 bases at V and 7 bases at J, with 13 bases between. The CDR3 contains 13 residues. DNA for the CDR3: TGTGCCAGCTCTCCGGATCCCATCCAGCCCCAGCATTTT. As protein: CASSPDPIQPQHF.

This sequence joins TRBV7-2 and TRBJ2-1; 7 bases agree with TRBD2. The J segment lost 1 base and the V segment lost 5 bases, leaving 11 bases of the junction unmatched. Per germline, CDR1 SGHTA and CDR2 FQGNSA. This CDR3 has 17 amino acids. In DNA form, the CDR3 reads TGTGCCAGCAGCCCTCGGCCTGGCGGGAGTTCCTACAATGAGCAGTTCTTC. As protein: CASSPRPGGSSYNEQFF.

The chain links TRBV7-8 to TRBJ1-2; the D is unclear. Germline V gene lookup returns CDR1 SGHVS and CDR2 FQNEAQ. The V end was cut by 5 bases, the J end by 3 bases, with 7 bases between. The CDR3 is 12 amino acids. CDR3 region: CASSRVDYGYTF. CDR3 nucleotide sequence: TGTGCCAGCAGCCGCGTCGACTATGGCTACACCTTC.

The rearrangement uses TRBV30 and TRBJ2-7, with 7 bases that match TRBD1. Germline CDR1 GTSNPN, CDR2 SVGIG (reference sequence). With V trimmed by 1 base and J by 7 bases, 13 bases remained unmatched. This CDR3 is built from 15 residues. The CDR3 DNA follows: TGTGCCTGGAGTGCCCAACAGGGGAGTTGGGAAGAGCAGTACTTC. Translation: CAWSAQQGSWEEQYF.

This rearrangement joins TRBV19 to TRBJ1-1; 8 nucleotides agree with TRBD1. This CDR3 has 15 amino acids. The junction had 8 bases not matched to a gene; V was cut back by 7 bases and J by 1 base. The V gene's germline CDR1 is LNHDA and CDR2 SQIVND (reference sequence). CDR3 in amino acids: CASTRQGLPNTEAFF. CDR3 sequence (DNA): TGTGCCAGTACTCGACAGGGGCTACCGAACACTGAAGCTTTCTTT.

V gene TRBV5-5 combines with J gene TRBJ2-1, with TRBD1 identical over 8 bases. CDR3 length: 14 residues. Germline CDR1 reads SGHKS; CDR2 reads YYEKEE (reference sequence). Trimming cost V 1 base and J 4 bases; bases outside gene matches: 1. This CDR3 is CASSLRTGYNEQFF. The CDR3 bases are TGTGCCAGCAGCTTGAGGACAGGGTACAATGAGCAGTTCTTC. Full variable domain (rest looked up from reference TRBV5-5 and TRBJ2-1): DAGVTQSPTHLIKTRGQQVTLRCSPISGHKSVSWYQQVLGQGPQFIFQYYEKEERGRGNFPDRFSARQFPNYSSELNVNALLLGDSALYLCASSLRTGYNEQFFGPGTRLTVL.

The CDR3 coding sequence is TGCAGCGTTGAAGAAGAGGACAGGTCTGGGAGCTATGGCTACACCTTC. Translating it yields CSVEEEDRSGSYGYTF. The chain joins TRBV29-1 to TRBJ1-2, with TRBD1 matching over 7 bases. The V gene's germline CDR1 is SQVTM and CDR2 ANQGSEA. The V segment lost 0 bases and the J segment 4 bases; nucleotides outside the gene matches: 11. This CDR3 contains 16 residues.

J is TRBJ1-1 and V is TRBV28; D call uncertain. The CDR3 runs 14 residues. V was trimmed by 3 bases and J by 1 base, leaving 9 bases between them. Per germline, CDR1 MDHEN and CDR2 SYDVKM. The CDR3 protein is CASSFGLANTEAFF. The DNA of the CDR3 is TGTGCCAGCAGTTTCGGTTTAGCGAACACTGAAGCTTTCTTT.

The V and J genes are TRBV10-3 and TRBJ2-3; 11 bases are a match to TRBD2. Germline CDR1 reads ENHRY; CDR2 reads SYGVKD. With 0 bases clipped from V and 0 bases from J, the junction kept 5 bases outside the gene matches. The CDR3 has 18 residues. The CDR3 bases are TGTGCCATCAGTGAGTCTAAGACTAGCGGGGCTAGCACAGATACGCAGTATTTT. Its protein is CAISESKTSGASTDTQYF.

There are a few counts of this clone. The genes are TRBV18 and TRBJ1-4, with D unresolved. Germline assignment: CDR1 KGHSH and CDR2 LQKENI. There are 18 residues in the CDR3. The V end lost 3 bases, the J end lost 2 bases, and 19 bases lay between the germline ends. CDR3 loop: CASSPRGLTVGTNEKLFF. The CDR3 nucleotides read TGTGCCAGCTCACCCCGCGGCTTAACCGTGGGGACTAATGAAAAACTGTTTTTT. The whole variable domain, filled in from reference TRBV18 and TRBJ1-4, reads NAGVMQNPRHLVRRRGQEARLRCSPMKGHSHVYWYRQLPEEGLKFMVYLQKENIIDESGMPKERFSAEFPKEGPSILRIQQVVRGDSAAYFCASSPRGLTVGTNEKLFFGSGTQLSVL.

About this clone: The sample carries other DNA sequences with the same CDR3. The V call is TRBV6-5, the J call TRBJ2-7; maybe TRBD2 (6 bases). The CDR3 is 12 residues long. Looked up from germline, CDR1 is MNHEY and CDR2 is SVGAGI. V shed 2 bases and J shed 7 bases, with 9 bases lying between them. CDR3 nucleotide sequence: TGTGCCAGCAGTTACAGTGGGGGGGAGCAGTACTTC. Its translation is CASSYSGGEQYF.

This chain joins TRBV30 and TRBJ1-3; 8 bases match TRBD1. This CDR3 spans 15 amino acids. CDR1 GTSNPN and CDR2 SVGIG come from the germline V gene (reference sequence). J lost 10 bases, V lost 5 bases, and 16 bases had no gene match. CDR3 amino acids: CAWSIETGVRNTIYF. The CDR3 coding sequence is TGTGCCTGGTCTATCGAGACAGGGGTACGGAATACCATATATTTT.

The DNA for the CDR3 is TGTGCCAGCAGCCCCCGGGACAGGCTTTACGCAGATACGCAGTATTTT. Protein sequence: CASSPRDRLYADTQYF. The gene calls are TRBV3-1 (or the pseudogene TRBV3-2) and TRBJ2-3; 8 bases agree with TRBD1. Germline V lookup: CDR1 LGHDT, CDR2 YNNKEL (reference sequence). J gave up 4 bases and V 4 bases, and 10 bases lay outside the gene matches. The CDR3 sequence is 16 residues long.

The CDR3 DNA sequence: TGTGCCAGTTCCGGGACGTCCCAAGAGACCCAGTACTTC. Residues: CASSGTSQETQYF. The J gene is TRBJ2-5, the V gene TRBV19; either TRBD1 or TRBD2 may fit D (5 bases each). The CDR3 contains 13 residues. With 8 bases removed from V and 1 base from J, the gap between germline ends came to 11 bases. Germline V gene sequence: CDR1 LNHDA, CDR2 SQIVND (reference sequence).

This chain connects TRBV5-1 to TRBJ1-5, with 10 bases fitting TRBD1. With 3 bases clipped from V and 3 bases from J, the junction kept 3 bases outside the gene matches. Germline V gene data show CDR1 as SGHRS and CDR2 as YFSETQ. This CDR3 has 15 amino acids. As DNA, the CDR3 is TGCGCCAGCAGCTCCGGGACAGGGGCCAATCAGCCCCAGCATTTT. Encoded protein: CASSSGTGANQPQHF.

The rearrangement uses TRBV7-2 and TRBJ2-1; 11 positions agree with TRBD1. This CDR3 spans 16 amino acids. J was trimmed by 6 bases and V by 5 bases; bases with no gene match: 9. Germline CDR1 and CDR2: SGHTA and FQGNSA. CDR3 coding DNA: TGTGCCAGCAGCGCCAGGGACAGGGGGTTAAGCAATGAGCAGTTCTTC. Amino acids: CASSARDRGLSNEQFF.

This clone occurred once. The rearrangement links TRBV29-1 to TRBJ2-1, with TRBD2 matching 9 bases. CDR1 and CDR2 from the germline V gene are SQVTM and ANQGSEA. CDR3 length: 16 residues. The ends lost 2 bases at V and 7 bases at J; junction bases unmatched: 12. CDR3: CSVERRREGLGNEQFF. CDR3 sequence (DNA): TGCAGCGTTGAACGTCGGCGGGAGGGCCTCGGTAATGAGCAGTTCTTC.

The chain couples TRBV10-2 to TRBJ1-4, with D unresolved. With 6 bases removed from V and 1 base from J, the gap between germline ends came to 9 bases. CDR1 and CDR2 from the germline V gene are WSHSY and SAAADI. The CDR3 consists of 14 residues. CDR3 sequence: CASRRIQTNEKLFF. For the CDR3, the DNA is TGCGCCAGCAGACGGATTCAAACTAATGAAAAACTGTTTTTT.

The chain carries TRBV12-3 or TRBV12-4 and TRBJ1-1, with 7 positions matching TRBD1. The CDR3 spans 13 residues. V lost 8 bases to trimming and J lost 4 bases; unmatched junction nucleotides: 7. The CDR3 nucleotides are TGTGCCAGCTGCCGAGGGGGCATCACTGAAGCTTTCTTT. Translated: CASCRGGITEAFF.

The V call is TRBV27, the J call TRBJ2-3, with 8 positions matching TRBD2. CDR1 and CDR2 from the germline V gene are MNHEY and SMNVEV (reference sequence). J lost 2 bases, V lost 3 bases, and 7 bases had no gene match. The CDR3 loop spans 16 amino acids. CDR3 residues: CASSFDRGGFTDTQYF. The CDR3 nucleotides read TGTGCCAGCAGTTTCGACCGGGGGGGCTTCACAGATACGCAGTATTTT.